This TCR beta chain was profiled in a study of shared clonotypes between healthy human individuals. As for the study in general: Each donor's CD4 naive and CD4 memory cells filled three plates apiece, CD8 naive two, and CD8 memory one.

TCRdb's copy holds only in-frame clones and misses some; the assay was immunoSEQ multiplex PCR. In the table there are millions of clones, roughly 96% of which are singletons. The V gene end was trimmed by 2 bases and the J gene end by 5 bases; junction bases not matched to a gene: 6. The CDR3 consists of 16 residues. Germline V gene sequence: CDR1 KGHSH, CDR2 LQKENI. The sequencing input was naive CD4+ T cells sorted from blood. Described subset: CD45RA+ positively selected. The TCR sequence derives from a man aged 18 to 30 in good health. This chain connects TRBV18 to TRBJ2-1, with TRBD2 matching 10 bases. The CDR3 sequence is CASSPFELAGNNEQFF. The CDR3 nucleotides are TGTGCCAGCTCACCATTTGAACTAGCGGGGAACAATGAGCAGTTCTTC.